This T cell receptor beta chain originates from a study of T cell changes during pregnancy in multiple sclerosis. The CDR3 length is 14 residues. V was trimmed by 4 bases and J by 2 bases, leaving 13 bases between them. Germline V gene sequence: CDR1 SGHDT, CDR2 YYEEEE. Profiled with immunoSEQ multiplex PCR; TCRdb holds only in-frame clones, not every one. The data hold 40,000 to 65,000 clones, with 85% to 95% observed a single time. The rearrangement joins TRBV5-6 to TRBJ2-7, with D perhaps matching TRBD1 (5 bases). This receptor was identified in a female donor with multiple sclerosis, enrolled in a pregnancy study. Specimen: CD4+ T cells from peripheral blood mononuclear cells, collected in the third trimester of pregnancy. The CDR3 nucleotides are TGTGCCAGCAGCCAAGCCCCAGGGCCCTACGAGCAGTACTTC. This sequence encodes CASSQAPGPYEQYF.